This is a list of T cell receptor beta chains from one sample in a study of T cell repertoires in cytomegalovirus infection. These receptors' targets are unknown. TCRdb analysed the reads with MiXCR anew, one entry per CDR3 protein. The sample has 450,000 to 650,000 distinct CDR3 sequences, around two fifths seen once. The starting material was cultured PBMCs, obtained from culture after CMV antigen stimulation. The source is a human donor in good health (CMV status not recorded). Some clones in this sample may be carry-over from other donors' samples. The CDR3 runs from the conserved cysteine through the conserved F or W. The D gene is left open where the match is weak. Size is stated for part of the rows, as once, few or many counts, or as a class when the clone is expanded.

TRBD2 | TRBJ2-3 | TRBV20-1 | few | CSAEGRLAGGEDTQYF | TGCAGTGCGGAAGGCCGACTAGCGGGGGGCGAAGATACGCAGTATTTT
TRBD1 | TRBJ2-1 | TRBV4-1 | - | CASSQPGQGVDEQFF | TGCGCCAGCAGCCAGCCGGGACAGGGCGTCGATGAGCAGTTCTTC
TRBD1 | TRBJ1-1 | TRBV28 | - | CASSFWSADRDTEAFF | TGTGCCAGCAGTTTTTGGTCGGCGGACAGGGACACTGAAGCTTTCTTT
- | TRBJ2-5 | TRBV6-1 | few | CASRPGPAVETQYF | TGTGCCAGCAGACCGGGTCCGGCCGTGGAGACCCAGTACTTC
TRBD1 | TRBJ2-7 | TRBV12-3/TRBV12-4 | once | CASGTASSYEQYF | TGTGCCAGCGGGACAGCAAGCTCCTACGAGCAGTACTTC
- | TRBJ1-1 | TRBV20-1 | - | CSARVPGRSVNTEAFF | TGCAGTGCTAGAGTTCCGGGGCGAAGTGTGAACACTGAAGCTTTCTTT
- | TRBJ2-1 | TRBV11-2 | - | CASSPTGTSPNEQFF | TGTGCCAGCAGCCCCACCGGGACCTCCCCCAATGAGCAGTTCTTC
- | TRBJ1-6 | TRBV30 | - | CAWRLDSYNSPLHF | TGTGCCTGGAGGCTCGACTCCTATAATTCACCCCTCCACTTT
TRBD1 | TRBJ2-7 | TRBV7-8 | - | CASNHTTGIYEQYF | TGTGCCAGCAACCACACGACAGGGATTTACGAGCAGTACTTC
TRBD2 | TRBJ2-1 | TRBV11-2 | - | CASTPRWDYAYNEQFF | TGTGCCAGCACCCCCAGATGGGACTACGCCTACAATGAGCAGTTCTTC
TRBD2 | TRBJ2-3 | TRBV7-2 | - | CASSLALRLAGGPGTDTQYF | TGTGCCAGCAGCTTAGCGCTTAGGCTAGCGGGAGGGCCGGGCACAGATACGCAGTATTTT
TRBD1 | TRBJ2-5 | TRBV20-1 | - | CSATQKGQGKETQYF | TGCAGTGCTACCCAAAAGGGACAGGGGAAAGAGACCCAGTACTTC
- | TRBJ1-2 | TRBV5-6 | once | CASSYVRGRTNYGYTF | TGTGCCAGCAGCTACGTCAGGGGTCGGACTAACTATGGCTACACCTTC
TRBD1 | TRBJ1-1 | TRBV27 | few | CASSPRQGLDTEAFF | TGTGCCAGCAGTCCCCGACAGGGTCTGGACACTGAAGCTTTCTTT
- | TRBJ2-2 | TRBV27 | once | CASTRGGLGTGELFF | TGTGCCAGCACCCGTGGGGGTCTTGGCACCGGGGAGCTGTTTTTT
TRBD2 | TRBJ2-5 | TRBV28 | - | CASSPSLAGGVETQYF | TGTGCCAGCAGCCCTAGCCTAGCGGGGGGAGTGGAGACCCAGTACTTC
- | TRBJ2-4 | TRBV7-2 | few | CASSLVGKNIQYF | TGTGCCAGCAGCTTAGTCGGGAAAAACATTCAGTACTTC
- | TRBJ1-2 | TRBV6-5 | - | CASSYSQGIRHGYTF | TGTGCCAGCAGTTACTCTCAGGGGATCAGGCATGGCTACACCTTC
- | TRBJ1-2 | TRBV4-1 | - | CASSPKRDYGYTF | TGCGCCAGCAGCCCCAAGCGGGACTATGGCTACACCTTC
- | TRBJ1-1 | TRBV7-9 | few | CASSLGLPGRSVMNTEAFF | TGTGCCAGCAGCTTAGGACTCCCCGGCCGATCGGTTATGAACACTGAAGCTTTCTTT
TRBD1 | TRBJ2-1 | TRBV7-8 | - | CASSLLTGASSYNEQFF | TGTGCCAGCAGCTTACTGACAGGGGCCAGCTCCTACAATGAGCAGTTCTTC
- | TRBJ2-5 | TRBV7-2 | - | CASSMGHLEETQYF | TGTGCCAGCAGCATGGGACACCTAGAAGAGACCCAGTACTTC
- | TRBJ2-3 | TRBV7-2 | many | CASSRGRVRADTQYF | TGTGCCAGCAGCCGGGGCCGGGTTCGGGCAGATACGCAGTATTTT
- | TRBJ1-5 | TRBV6-2/TRBV6-3 | few | CASSGTADGPQHF | TGTGCCAGCAGTGGGACGGCAGATGGGCCCCAGCATTTT
- | TRBJ2-3 | TRBV20-1 | - | CSARDGTRAGDTQYF | TGCAGTGCTAGAGATGGGACGCGTGCAGGAGATACGCAGTATTTT
- | TRBJ2-3 | TRBV7-9 | - | CASIRPKAGKGDTQYF | TGTGCCAGCATCCGACCCAAGGCGGGAAAGGGCGATACGCAGTATTTT
- | TRBJ1-2 | TRBV6-1 | few | CASSTGPGAPYGYTF | TGTGCCAGCAGTACGGGCCCCGGGGCCCCTTATGGCTACACCTTC
TRBD2 | TRBJ2-5 | TRBV7-8 | - | CASSLAYAGGRLGETQYF | TGTGCCAGCAGCTTAGCGTACGCGGGGGGCCGTCTTGGGGAGACCCAGTACTTC
TRBD1 | TRBJ1-3 | TRBV7-8 | - | CASRPQGSGNTIYF | TGTGCCAGCAGACCACAGGGGAGTGGAAACACCATATATTTT
TRBD2 | TRBJ2-1 | TRBV7-6 | few | CASSLRLATEQFF | TGTGCCAGCAGCTTACGACTAGCGACTGAGCAGTTCTTC
- | TRBJ1-5 | TRBV6-6 | - | CASKDGPSNQPQHF | TGTGCCAGCAAAGACGGCCCTTCCAATCAGCCCCAGCATTTT
TRBD1 | TRBJ2-1 | TRBV19 | many | CASRKDRPYNEQFF | TGTGCCAGTAGGAAGGACAGGCCTTACAATGAGCAGTTCTTC
- | TRBJ2-1 | TRBV7-8 | few | CASSPILGSTNEQFF | TGTGCCAGCAGCCCTATTCTAGGATCCACCAATGAGCAGTTCTTC
TRBD2 | TRBJ2-1 | TRBV7-6 | few | CASRSTSGGYEQFF | TGTGCCAGCAGATCGACTAGCGGGGGTTATGAGCAGTTCTTC
- | TRBJ2-7 | TRBV7-9 | - | CASSSDNHGEQYF | TGTGCCAGCAGCTCCGACAATCACGGCGAGCAGTACTTC
- | TRBJ1-4 | TRBV11-2 | - | CASSLGQVGKLFF | TGTGCCAGCAGCTTAGGACAGGTCGGAAAACTGTTTTTT
- | TRBJ1-1 | TRBV19 | - | CASSMWGAIAEAFF | TGTGCCAGTAGTATGTGGGGGGCAATCGCTGAAGCTTTCTTT
- | TRBJ2-2 | TRBV7-2 | many | CASSLGGAGTGELFF | TGTGCCAGCAGCTTAGGGGGGGCTGGCACCGGGGAGCTGTTTTTT
- | TRBJ1-1 | TRBV27 | - | CASSSAGAATEAFF | TGTGCCAGCAGTTCAGCTGGGGCGGCCACTGAAGCTTTCTTT
- | TRBJ2-2 | TRBV7-2 | many | CASSLRVTGELFF | TGTGCCAGCAGCCTCAGGGTAACCGGGGAGCTGTTTTTT
- | TRBJ2-7 | TRBV20-1 | - | CSAITNYEQYF | TGCAGTGCTATAACGAATTACGAGCAGTACTTC
TRBD2 | TRBJ2-1 | TRBV5-6 | - | CASSSPPGTSGLHEQFF | TGTGCCAGCAGCTCCCCGCCCGGGACTAGCGGACTACATGAGCAGTTCTTC
- | TRBJ2-5 | TRBV5-5 | - | CASSRRRTVYNGETQYF | TGTGCCAGCAGCCGAAGACGGACAGTTTATAACGGCGAGACCCAGTACTTC